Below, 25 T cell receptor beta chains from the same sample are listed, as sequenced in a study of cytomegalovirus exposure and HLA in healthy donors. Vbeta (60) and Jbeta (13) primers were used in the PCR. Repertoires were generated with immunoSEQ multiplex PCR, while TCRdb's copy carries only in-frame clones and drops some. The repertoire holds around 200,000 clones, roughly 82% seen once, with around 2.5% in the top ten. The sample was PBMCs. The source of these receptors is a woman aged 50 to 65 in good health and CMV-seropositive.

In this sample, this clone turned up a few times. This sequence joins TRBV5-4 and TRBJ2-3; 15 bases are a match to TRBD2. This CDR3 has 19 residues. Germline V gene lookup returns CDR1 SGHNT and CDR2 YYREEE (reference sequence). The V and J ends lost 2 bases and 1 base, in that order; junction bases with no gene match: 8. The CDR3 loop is CASSLPRTSGGAGTDTQYF. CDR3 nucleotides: TGTGCCAGCAGCTTACCCAGGACTAGCGGGGGGGCCGGCACAGATACGCAGTATTTT. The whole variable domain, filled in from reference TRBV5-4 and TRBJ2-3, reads ETGVTQSPTHLIKTRGQQVTLRCSSQSGHNTVSWYQQALGQGPQFIFQYYREEENGRGNFPPRFSGLQFPNYSSELNVNALELDDSALYLCASSLPRTSGGAGTDTQYFGPGTRLTVL.

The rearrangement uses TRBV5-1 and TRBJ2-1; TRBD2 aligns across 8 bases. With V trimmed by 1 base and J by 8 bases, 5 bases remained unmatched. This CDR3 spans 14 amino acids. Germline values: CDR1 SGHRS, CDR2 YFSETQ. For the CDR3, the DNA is TGCGCCAGCAGCTTGTCCGGGGGGGACGATGAGCAGTTCTTC. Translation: CASSLSGGDDEQFF.

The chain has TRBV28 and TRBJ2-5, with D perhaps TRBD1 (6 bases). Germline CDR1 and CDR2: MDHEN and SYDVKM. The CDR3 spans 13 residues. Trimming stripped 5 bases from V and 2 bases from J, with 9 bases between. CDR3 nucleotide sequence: TGTGCCAGCAGTCGGACAGCTCAAGAGACCCAGTACTTC. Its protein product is CASSRTAQETQYF.

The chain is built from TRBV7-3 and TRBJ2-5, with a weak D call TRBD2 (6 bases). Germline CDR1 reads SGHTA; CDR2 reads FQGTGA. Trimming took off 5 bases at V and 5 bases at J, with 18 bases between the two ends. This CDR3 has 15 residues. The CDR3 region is CASSPLGGAWETQYF. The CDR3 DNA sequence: TGTGCCAGCAGCCCCCTCGGAGGGGCCTGGGAGACCCAGTACTTC.

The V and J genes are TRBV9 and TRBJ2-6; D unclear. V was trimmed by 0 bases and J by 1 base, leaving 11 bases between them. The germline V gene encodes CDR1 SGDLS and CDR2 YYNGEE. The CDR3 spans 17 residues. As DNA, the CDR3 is TGTGCCAGCAGCGTAGCGCCAGGCTTTTCTGGGGCCAACGTCCTGACTTTC. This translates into CASSVAPGFSGANVLTF. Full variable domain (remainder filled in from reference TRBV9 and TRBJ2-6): DSGVTQTPKHLITATGQRVTLRCSPRSGDLSVYWYQQSLDQGLQFLIQYYNGEERAKGNILERFSAQQFPDLHSELNLSSLELGDSALYFCASSVAPGFSGANVLTFGAGSRLTVL.

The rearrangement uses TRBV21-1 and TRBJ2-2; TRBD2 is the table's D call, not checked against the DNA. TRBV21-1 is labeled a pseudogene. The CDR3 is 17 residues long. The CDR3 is CAVTLRLAGENTGELFF. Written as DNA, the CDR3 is TGTGCCGTAACCTTGCGACTAGCGGGGGAGAACACCGGGGAGCTGTTTTTT.

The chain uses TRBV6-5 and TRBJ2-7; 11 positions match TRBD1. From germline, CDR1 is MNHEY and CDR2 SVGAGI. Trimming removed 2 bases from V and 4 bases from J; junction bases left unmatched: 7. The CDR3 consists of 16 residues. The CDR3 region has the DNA TGTGCCAGCAGTTACAAGTGGGGGACAGGGGGTTACGAGCAGTACTTC. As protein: CASSYKWGTGGYEQYF.

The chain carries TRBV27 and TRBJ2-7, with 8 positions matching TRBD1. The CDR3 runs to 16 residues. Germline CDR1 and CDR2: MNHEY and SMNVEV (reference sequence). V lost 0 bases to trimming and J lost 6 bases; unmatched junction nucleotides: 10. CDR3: CASSLSAGGFSPEQYF. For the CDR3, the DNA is TGTGCCAGCAGTTTATCGGCAGGGGGCTTCTCCCCCGAGCAGTACTTC.

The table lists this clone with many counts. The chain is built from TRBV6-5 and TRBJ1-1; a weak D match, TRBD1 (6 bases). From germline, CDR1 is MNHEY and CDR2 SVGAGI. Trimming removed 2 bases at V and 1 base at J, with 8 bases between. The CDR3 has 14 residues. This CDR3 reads CASSYRQENTEAFF. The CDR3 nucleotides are TGTGCCAGCAGTTACCGACAGGAGAACACTGAAGCTTTCTTT.

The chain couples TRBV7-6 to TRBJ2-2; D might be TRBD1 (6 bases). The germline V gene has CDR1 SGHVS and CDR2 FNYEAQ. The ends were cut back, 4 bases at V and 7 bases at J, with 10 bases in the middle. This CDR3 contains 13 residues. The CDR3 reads CASSYREDGELFF. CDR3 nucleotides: TGTGCCAGCAGCTACAGGGAAGACGGGGAGCTGTTTTTT. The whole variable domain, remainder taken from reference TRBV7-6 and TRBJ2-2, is GAGVSQSPRYKVTKRGQDVALRCDPISGHVSLYWYRQALGQGPEFLTYFNYEAQQDKSGLPNDRFSAERPEGSISTLTIQRTEQRDSAMYRCASSYREDGELFFGEGSRLTVL.

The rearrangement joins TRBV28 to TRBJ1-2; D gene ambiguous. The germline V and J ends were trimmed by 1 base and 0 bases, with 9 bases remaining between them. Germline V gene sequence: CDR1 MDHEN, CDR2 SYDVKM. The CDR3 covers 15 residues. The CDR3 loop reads CASSLYLGANYGYTF. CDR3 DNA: TGTGCCAGCAGTTTATATCTGGGAGCTAACTATGGCTACACCTTC.

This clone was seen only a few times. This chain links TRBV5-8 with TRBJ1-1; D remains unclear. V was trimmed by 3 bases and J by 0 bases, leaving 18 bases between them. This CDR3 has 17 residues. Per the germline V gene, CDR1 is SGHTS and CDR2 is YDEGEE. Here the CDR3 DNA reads TGTGCCAGCAGCTCCATTGGTGGGAGAGGGTTGAACACTGAAGCTTTCTTT. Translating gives CASSSIGGRGLNTEAFF.

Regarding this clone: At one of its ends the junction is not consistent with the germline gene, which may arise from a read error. CDR3 coding DNA: TGTTCCAGCAGCCGACTAGCGGGGGACAATGAGCAGTTCTTC. Translated: CSSSRLAGDNEQFF. The chain couples TRBV7-9 to TRBJ2-1, with TRBD2 matching over 12 bases. The germline V gene has CDR1 SEHNR and CDR2 FQNEAQ (reference sequence). The CDR3 consists of 14 residues.

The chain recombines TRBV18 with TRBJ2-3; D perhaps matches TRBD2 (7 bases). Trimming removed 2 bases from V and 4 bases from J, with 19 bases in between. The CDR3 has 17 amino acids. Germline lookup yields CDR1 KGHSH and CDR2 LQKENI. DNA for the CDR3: TGTGCCAGCTCACCAGACATATCCGGCGGGGGCGCAGATACGCAGTATTTT. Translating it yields CASSPDISGGGADTQYF.

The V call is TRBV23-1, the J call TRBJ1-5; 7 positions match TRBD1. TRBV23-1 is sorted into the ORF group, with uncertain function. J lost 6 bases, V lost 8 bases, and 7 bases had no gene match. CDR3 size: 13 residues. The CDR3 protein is CASGRQGGQPQHF. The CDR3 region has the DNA TGCGCCAGCGGTAGACAGGGAGGTCAGCCCCAGCATTTT.

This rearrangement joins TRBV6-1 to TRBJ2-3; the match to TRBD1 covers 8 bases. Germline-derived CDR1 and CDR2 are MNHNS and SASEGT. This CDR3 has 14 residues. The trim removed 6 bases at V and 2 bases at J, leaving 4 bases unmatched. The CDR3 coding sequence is TGTGCCAGCAGCCCGGACAGGGACACAGATACGCAGTATTTT. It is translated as CASSPDRDTDTQYF.

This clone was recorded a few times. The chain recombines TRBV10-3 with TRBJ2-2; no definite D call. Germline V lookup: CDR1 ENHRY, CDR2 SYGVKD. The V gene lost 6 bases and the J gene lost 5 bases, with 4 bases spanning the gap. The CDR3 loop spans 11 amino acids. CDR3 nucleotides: TGTGCCATCAGCCAAACCGGGGAGCTGTTTTTT. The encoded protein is CAISQTGELFF.

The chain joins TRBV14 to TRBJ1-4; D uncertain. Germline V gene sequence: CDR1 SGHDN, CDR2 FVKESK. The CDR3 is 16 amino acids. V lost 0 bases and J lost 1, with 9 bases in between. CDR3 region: CASSQEASLTNEKLFF. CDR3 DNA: TGTGCCAGCAGCCAAGAGGCCAGTTTAACTAATGAAAAACTGTTTTTT.

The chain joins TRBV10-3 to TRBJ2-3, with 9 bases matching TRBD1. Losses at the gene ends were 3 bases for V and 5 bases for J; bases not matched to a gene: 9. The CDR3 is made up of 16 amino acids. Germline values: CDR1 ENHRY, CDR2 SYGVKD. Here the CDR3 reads CAISDPQRDREDTQYF. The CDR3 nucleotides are TGTGCCATCAGTGACCCCCAACGGGACAGGGAAGATACGCAGTATTTT.

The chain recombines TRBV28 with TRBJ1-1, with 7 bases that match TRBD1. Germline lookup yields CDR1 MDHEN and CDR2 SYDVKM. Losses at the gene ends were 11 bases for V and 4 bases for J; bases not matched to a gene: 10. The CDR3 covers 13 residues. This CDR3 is CAARGPGPTEAFF. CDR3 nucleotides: TGTGCCGCGAGGGGGCCAGGGCCCACTGAAGCTTTCTTT.

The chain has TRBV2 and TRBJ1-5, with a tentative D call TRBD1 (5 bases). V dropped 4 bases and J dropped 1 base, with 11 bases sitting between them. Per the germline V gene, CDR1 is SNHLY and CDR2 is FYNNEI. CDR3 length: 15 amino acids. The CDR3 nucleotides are TGTGCCAGCAGTGCAGACAGCGGGAGCAATCAGCCCCAGCATTTT. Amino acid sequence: CASSADSGSNQPQHF.

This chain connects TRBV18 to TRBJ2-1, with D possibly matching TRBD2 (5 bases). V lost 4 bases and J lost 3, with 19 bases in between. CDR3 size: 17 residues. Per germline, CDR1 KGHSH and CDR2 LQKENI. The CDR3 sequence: CASSRAEVVSVYNEQFF. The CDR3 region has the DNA TGTGCCAGCTCACGGGCGGAAGTAGTTAGCGTCTACAATGAGCAGTTCTTC.

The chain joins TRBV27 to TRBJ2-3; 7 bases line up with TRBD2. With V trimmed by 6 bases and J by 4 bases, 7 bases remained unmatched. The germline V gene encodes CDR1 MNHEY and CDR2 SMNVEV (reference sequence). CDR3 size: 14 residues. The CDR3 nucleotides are TGTGCCAGCAGACCCCGACTAGCTGCAGATACGCAGTATTTT. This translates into CASRPRLAADTQYF.

As DNA, the CDR3 is TGTGCCAGCAGCCAAGTAGGGACTCCCGGTGGGGAGCTGTTTTTT. Its translation: CASSQVGTPGGELFF. The V call is TRBV4-2, the J call TRBJ2-2, with D possibly TRBD2 on 6 matching bases. Trimming removed 1 base from V and 8 bases from J, with 14 bases in between. Germline loops: CDR1 LGHNA, CDR2 YNFKEQ. The CDR3 runs 15 residues.

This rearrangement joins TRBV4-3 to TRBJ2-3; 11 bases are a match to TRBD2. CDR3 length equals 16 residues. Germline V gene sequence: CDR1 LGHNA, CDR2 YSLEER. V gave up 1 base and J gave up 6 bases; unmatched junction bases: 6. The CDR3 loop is CASSQGWPSGGDTQYF. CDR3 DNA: TGCGCCAGCAGCCAAGGTTGGCCTAGCGGGGGGGATACGCAGTATTTT.